This entry lists 11 T cell receptor gamma chains sequenced from one sample in a study of gamma delta lymphoproliferative disorders and STAT genes (dated by TCRdb to between 2017 and 2018). TCR sequencing was performed on genomic DNA from peripheral blood mononuclear cells isolated from patients and controls. The library was produced with multiplex PCR. For sequencing, an Illumina MiSeq was employed. Clone calls in TCRdb were regenerated from the public reads with CATT, after which identical DNA sequences shared one row. For this sample there are 2,500 to 3,000 gamma-chain clones; around 8% appear just once. About 15% of the sample is in the top ten clones. The specimen sequenced was blood. The receptor set was obtained from a human donor in good health.

By frequency in the sample, this clone is medium-sized (0.01 to 0.1%). J is TRGJ1 or TRGJ2 and V is TRGV8. Germline matching of the DNA provided the J gene here, since TCRdb leaves it blank. This CDR3 has 11 amino acids. CDR1 is VENAVY, CDR2 YDSYNSRV, per germline. Trimming at V came to 6 bases and at J to 4 bases, leaving 3 bases not matched to a gene. CDR3 region: CATWPYYKKLF. CDR3 nucleotide sequence: TGTGCCACCTGGCCCTATTATAAGAAACTCTTT.

By frequency in the sample, this clone is medium-sized (0.01 to 0.1%). V is TRGV4 and J is TRGJP1. TCRdb leaves out the J gene; it was filled in here by matching the DNA to germline. This CDR3 comprises 15 residues. Germline lookup yields CDR1 EGSTGY and CDR2 YDSYTSSV. Trimming took 6 bases from V and 0 from J; bases not matched to a gene: 7. The CDR3: CATWSPYTTGWFKIF. CDR3 nucleotides: TGTGCCACCTGGTCTCCCTATACCACTGGTTGGTTCAAGATATTT.

By share, this clone ranks as medium-sized. The chain combines TRGV10 with TRGJ1 or TRGJ2. TCRdb offers no J gene call, so here the DNA was matched to germline to obtain one. TRGV10 is classed as an ORF, of uncertain function. V lost 8 bases to trimming and J lost 10 bases; unmatched junction nucleotides: 30. CDR3 length: 18 residues. The CDR3 spells CAAWDLFILHKQAQKKLF. The DNA of the CDR3 is TGTGCTGCGTGGGACCTATTTATACTCCATAAACAGGCCCAAAAGAAACTCTTT.

A note on this clone: The DNA is left out, because the CDR3 cannot be placed on it with certainty; the CDR3 is given as TCRdb lists it. V gene TRGV11 was called; the J gene was not. TRGV11 is classed as an ORF, of uncertain function. The CDR3 extends over 15 residues, inclusive of both ends. The CDR3 sequence is CTTVPAATPYYKKLF.

In its sample, this clone ranks as large. Other DNA sequences in the same sample also yield this CDR3. This rearrangement joins TRGV10 to TRGJP1. Here the J gene came from matching the DNA to germline, since TCRdb omits it. TRGV10 is recorded as an ORF, its role being uncertain. The CDR3 spans 9 residues. CDR3 sequence (DNA): TGTACCACTGGTTGGTTCAAGATATTT. Its protein product is CTTGWFKIF.

This clone was seen ten or more times. The chain combines TRGV8 with TRGJ1 or TRGJ2. TCRdb gives no J gene; it was assigned here by matching the DNA to germline. The CDR3 has 11 residues. V lost 1 base and J lost 6; bases outside the gene matches: 0. Germline loops: CDR1 VENAVY, CDR2 YDSYNSRV. The CDR3 DNA is TGTGCCACCTGGGATAGTTATAAGAAACTCTTT. Residues: CATWDSYKKLF.

This clone counts as medium-sized. The CDR3 reads CATWDRQKYYKKLF. For the CDR3, the DNA is TGTGCCACCTGGGACAGGCAAAAATATTATAAGAAACTCTTT. This chain uses TRGV3 with TRGJ1 or TRGJ2. Because TCRdb records no J gene, it was assigned here through a match of the DNA to germline. The V gene's germline CDR1 is VTNTFY and CDR2 YDVSTARD (reference sequence). The CDR3 is made up of 14 amino acids. J was trimmed by 4 bases and V by 0 bases; bases with no gene match: 6.

By its share, this clone is medium-sized. At the DNA level, this CDR3 is encoded by other sequences in the same sample as well. The rearrangement joins TRGV2 to TRGJ1 or TRGJ2. No J gene was available from TCRdb, and it was assigned here by a germline match of the DNA. The CDR3 has 11 residues. V was clipped by 0 bases and J by 12 bases; unmatched bases: 5. Per germline, CDR1 EGSNGY and CDR2 YDSYNSKV. The DNA for the CDR3 is TGTGCCACCTGGGACGGGCGTGGGAAACTCTTT. This sequence encodes CATWDGRGKLF.

This clone is medium-sized (0.01 to 0.1%). The J gene is TRGJ1 or TRGJ2, the V gene TRGV2. The J gene, left out of TCRdb, was set here by checking the DNA against germline. The junction had 9 bases not matched to a gene; V was cut back by 1 base and J by 3 bases. The CDR3 loop spans 15 amino acids. Germline CDR1 is EGSNGY and CDR2 is YDSYNSKV. The CDR3 loop reads CATWDGPIGYYKKLF. CDR3 nucleotide sequence: TGTGCCACCTGGGACGGCCCAATTGGTTATTATAAGAAACTCTTT.

CDR3 amino acids: CAAWDYSPNYYKKLF. CDR3 nucleotide sequence: TGTGCTGCGTGGGATTATAGCCCCAATTATTATAAGAAACTCTTT. The V and J genes are TRGV10 and TRGJ1 or TRGJ2. No J segment appears in TCRdb, so it was assigned here by matching the sequence to germline. TRGV10 is flagged as an ORF with uncertain function. With V trimmed by 8 bases and J by 1 base, 12 bases remained unmatched. The CDR3 is made up of 15 amino acids.

By sample share, this clone is medium-sized. The V and J genes are TRGV2 and TRGJ1 or TRGJ2. The J gene was missing in TCRdb and was found by matching the end of the DNA to germline. V shed 0 bases and J 5 bases; nucleotides not matched to a gene: 10. This CDR3 is 15 amino acids long. Germline V gene lookup returns CDR1 EGSNGY and CDR2 YDSYNSKV. CDR3 region: CATWDGRESNYKKLF. The DNA of the CDR3 is TGTGCCACCTGGGACGGGCGTGAAAGTAATTATAAGAAACTCTTT.